The sequence of this T cell receptor beta chain was determined in a study of shared clonotypes between healthy human individuals. On the study more broadly: For every donor, three CD4 naive, three CD4 memory, two CD8 naive and one CD8 memory plates were used.

Caucasian adults living in Nashville, Tennessee, provided all samples. Investigators divided CD4+ cells into CD45RA+ naive and CD45RA-negative memory subsets. Notes on this clone: The antigen remains undetermined.

Assay used: immunoSEQ multiplex PCR; TCRdb lists only in-frame clones, some missing. This table holds roughly 2 million clones, around 95% found once. Between the trimmed V and J ends, which lost 0 bases and 9 bases, there was a span of 12 bases. This CDR3 region has 14 residues. CDR1 is MNHNY and CDR2 is SVGAGI in the germline V gene (reference sequence). General study results and limits: In contrast to clonotypes shared by all four donors, non-shared clonotypes had lower generation probabilities.

The sequencing input was naive CD4+ T cells sorted from blood. Subset reported: CD45RA+ positively selected. This chain connects TRBV6-6 to TRBJ1-5, with D tentatively TRBD1 (6 bases). The TCR originated in a man between 18 and 35 years old in good health. CDR3 sequence reads: CASSYSGTGWPQHF. Here the CDR3 DNA reads TGTGCCAGCAGTTACTCAGGTACAGGGTGGCCCCAGCATTTT.